This T cell receptor beta chain was observed in a study of a mutant IDH1 vaccine in newly diagnosed glioma. Study at large: Earlier care involved radiotherapy, temozolomide, or both, and the majority received both. Findings of the study overall: In 85% to 95% of patients, immune responses induced by the vaccine occurred.

Regarding time point: baseline, week 1 (first vaccination visit). Treatment described: pre-vaccination baseline after standard-of-care therapy. Each of the donors came in with new WHO grade 3 or 4 astrocytomas that were IDH1-mutant and ATRX-lost. Generated by immunoSEQ multiplex PCR, the TCRdb table keeps only in-frame clones and is missing some. The sample lists about 46,000 clones, around 80% occurring once. Points on this clone: Antigen: not known.

Per the germline V gene, CDR1 is SGHTA and CDR2 is FQGNSA. There are 14 residues in the CDR3. Trimming pared 6 bases from V and 4 bases from J, leaving 13 bases between. The V gene is TRBV7-2, the J gene TRBJ1-5; possible D gene TRBD1, 5 bases. The sequenced sample was PBMCs, obtained from a glioma patient treated with radiotherapy, temozolomide or both. This clonotype was sampled from a woman in her thirties or forties with glioma. CDR3 sequence (DNA): TGTGCCAGCAGTGGGGGGGGTAATAATCAGCCCCAGCATTTT. Protein product: CASSGGGNNQPQHF.